The 13 T cell receptor beta chains below come from one sample, sequenced in a study of blood T cell repertoires in COVID-19. Assay: immunoSEQ multiplex PCR; the TCRdb copy retains only in-frame clones and omits some. The data contain about 160,000 clones, roughly 81% of them singletons. The material sequenced was peripheral blood. These receptor sequences come from a man aged 35 to 55 who had recovered from COVID-19.

CDR3 amino acids: CASSPTTDTQYF. In DNA, the CDR3 is TGTGCCAGCTCACCGACAACAGATACGCAGTATTTT. The chain uses TRBV18 and TRBJ2-3; no clear D. The CDR3 runs 12 residues. Germline loops: CDR1 KGHSH, CDR2 LQKENI. V gave up 3 bases and J gave up 3 bases, with 4 bases separating them.

The chain has TRBV5-6 and TRBJ2-4, with 8 bases aligning to TRBD1. The germline gives CDR1 SGHDT, CDR2 YYEEEE. The V and J ends lost 4 bases and 11 bases, in that order; junction bases with no gene match: 5. The CDR3 has 12 amino acids. The DNA of the CDR3 is TGTGCCAGCAGCGGGGACAGGAAACTTCAGTACTTC. Translation: CASSGDRKLQYF.

The sample holds a few counts of this clone. The chain carries TRBV28 and TRBJ2-2; D uncertain. V lost 8 bases to trimming and J lost 4 bases, with 8 bases between them. Germline values: CDR1 MDHEN, CDR2 SYDVKM. This CDR3 comprises 12 residues. CDR3 bases: TGTGCCAGCGCTGGAGCCACCGGGGAGCTGTTTTTT. Its translation is CASAGATGELFF.

CDR3 coding DNA: TGTGCCAGCAGCGTAGATAAGAGCTCCTACGAGCAGTACTTC. Translation: CASSVDKSSYEQYF. The V call is TRBV9, the J call TRBJ2-7; D not resolved. The CDR3 runs to 14 residues. Germline V CDR1 and CDR2: SGDLS, YYNGEE. V gave up 0 bases and J gave up 0 bases, with 7 bases separating them. Variable domain in full (rest from reference TRBV9 and TRBJ2-7): DSGVTQTPKHLITATGQRVTLRCSPRSGDLSVYWYQQSLDQGLQFLIQYYNGEERAKGNILERFSAQQFPDLHSELNLSSLELGDSALYFCASSVDKSSYEQYFGPGTRLTVT.

A single count supports this clone. The J gene is TRBJ1-1, the V gene TRBV15, with 7 nucleotides matching TRBD1. Germline V gene lookup returns CDR1 LNHNV and CDR2 YYDKDF (reference sequence). The CDR3 covers 16 residues. V shed 3 bases, J shed 1 base, and the junction held 8 bases outside the gene matches. The CDR3 loop is CATSSDQQGRNTEAFF. CDR3 coding DNA: TGTGCCACCAGCAGCGATCAACAGGGGCGGAACACTGAAGCTTTCTTT.

The chain couples TRBV6-2 or TRBV6-3 to TRBJ2-7; 10 bases line up with TRBD1. The germline CDR1 and CDR2 sequences are MNHEY and SVGEGT. The CDR3 sequence is 15 residues long. With V trimmed by 6 bases and J by 4 bases, 9 bases remained unmatched. This CDR3 reads CASSFSGTGAYEQYF. The CDR3 coding sequence is TGTGCCAGCAGCTTCTCCGGGACAGGGGCTTACGAGCAGTACTTC.

This clone was recorded only once. The rearrangement joins TRBV5-4 to TRBJ2-7, with D possibly TRBD1 on 6 matching bases. This CDR3 has 13 residues. Per the germline V gene, CDR1 is SGHNT and CDR2 is YYREEE (reference sequence). V lost 4 bases and J 6 bases, leaving 14 bases between the germline ends. In DNA form, the CDR3 reads TGTGCCAGCAGCCTTACAGGGTCCCTCGAGCAGTACTTC. As protein: CASSLTGSLEQYF.

The chain employs TRBV5-1 and TRBJ2-2, with 8 bases lining up with TRBD1. This CDR3 spans 16 amino acids. The V segment lost 4 bases and the J segment 6 bases; nucleotides outside the gene matches: 11. Germline CDR1 SGHRS, CDR2 YFSETQ. The CDR3 DNA is TGCGCCAGCAGCATATCCTCAGGGGGCGCCCCCGGGGAGCTGTTTTTT. Its protein product is CASSISSGGAPGELFF.

The rearrangement uses TRBV10-3 and TRBJ1-2; TRBD1 matches 7 bases. The CDR3 covers 14 residues. Germline assignment: CDR1 ENHRY and CDR2 SYGVKD. V shed 6 bases, J shed 1 base, and the junction held 5 bases outside the gene matches. CDR3 in amino acids: CAIRPDRVNYGYTF. For the CDR3, the DNA is TGTGCCATCAGGCCCGACAGGGTTAACTATGGCTACACCTTC.

The V call is TRBV28, the J call TRBJ2-3; 7 nucleotides match TRBD2. The CDR3 length is 18 residues. Per germline, CDR1 MDHEN and CDR2 SYDVKM. V was pared by 4 bases and J by 2 bases, with 15 bases of the junction left unmatched. CDR3 in DNA: TGTGCCAGCAGTTCGGGGAATCGACTAGCATCCCTCACAGATACGCAGTATTTT. Amino acids: CASSSGNRLASLTDTQYF.

The DNA for the CDR3 is TGTGCCAGTAGTGGGGGCCCCAATCAGCCCCAGCATTTT. This sequence encodes CASSGGPNQPQHF. The rearrangement links TRBV19 to TRBJ1-5; tentative D call: TRBD1 (6 bases). This CDR3 has 13 amino acids. V shed 5 bases and J shed 3 bases, with 8 bases lying between them. Germline CDR1 is LNHDA and CDR2 is SQIVND (reference sequence).

The chain is built from TRBV11-3 and TRBJ2-3, with D perhaps matching TRBD2 (6 bases). CDR1 is SGHNT and CDR2 is YENEEA in the germline V gene. The CDR3 spans 17 residues. V lost 0 bases and J lost 2, with 15 bases in between. The CDR3 bases are TGTGCCAGCAGCTTAGATTTGGCAGGCGGGGCCACAGATACGCAGTATTTT. Protein sequence: CASSLDLAGGATDTQYF.

The chain employs TRBV4-3 and TRBJ2-1; the D gene is possibly TRBD2 (7 bases). Germline V gene lookup returns CDR1 LGHNA and CDR2 YSLEER. This CDR3 contains 15 residues. V dropped 9 bases and J dropped 2 bases, with 17 bases sitting between them. The CDR3 reads CASIWGGLTYNEQFF. DNA of the CDR3: TGCGCCAGTATCTGGGGGGGCCTAACCTACAATGAGCAGTTCTTC.